This T cell receptor (beta chain) was documented in a study of Ad26.COV2.S vaccination and SARS-CoV-2 variants. Study-level information: Donor was assigned to the Ad26.COV2.S arm of trial COV1001. Participants got Ad26.COV2.S intramuscularly, once or twice 56 days apart.

Indicated treatment: some 19 received Ad26.COV2.S at low or high dose, single or two shots; about 5 received placebo; per-sample allocation not given. Sampling took place 63 days after the first vaccine or placebo injection. General study points: The TCR breadth and depth analyses may have produced an underestimate of total T cell responses.

To note about this clone: The antigen is undetermined.

TCRdb's copy holds only in-frame clones and misses some; the assay was immunoSEQ multiplex PCR. The sample holds more than 300,000 clones, around 84% seen once. This CDR3 spans 10 amino acids. V was cut by 5 bases and J by 3 bases, with 2 bases left in between. Germline V gene lookup returns CDR1 SGHTS and CDR2 YDEGEE. The source of this sequence is a person aged 18 to 65 who received the Ad26.COV2.S COVID-19 vaccine or a placebo. The V and J genes are TRBV5-8 and TRBJ1-1; D is unresolved. The sequencing used peripheral blood, collected in a trial of Ad26.COV2.S vaccine versus placebo. This chain's CDR3 is CASSDTEAFF. The CDR3, as DNA: TGTGCCAGCAGTGACACTGAAGCTTTCTTT.